This T cell receptor (beta chain) is from a study of T cells after yellow fever vaccination. TCRdb reanalysed the 5' RACE reads using MiXCR and keeps one entry per CDR3 protein. The data hold around 260,000 distinct CDR3 sequences, with approximately 5.2% observed a single time. This CDR3 is built from 15 residues. Germline lookup yields CDR1 MNHEY and CDR2 SVGAGI. The trim removed 6 bases at V and 3 bases at J, leaving 5 bases unmatched. This clonotype was recorded a few times. The sequenced sample was CD4+ T cells sorted from PBMCs, obtained on the day of the yellow fever booster vaccination. The chain carries TRBV6-5 and TRBJ2-5; 12 bases map to TRBD2. This receptor was obtained from a man younger than 35 who received the YFV17D yellow fever vaccine. The CDR3 spells CASRGTSGGKETQYF. The DNA for the CDR3 is TGTGCCAGCAGGGGAACTAGCGGGGGGAAAGAGACCCAGTACTTC.